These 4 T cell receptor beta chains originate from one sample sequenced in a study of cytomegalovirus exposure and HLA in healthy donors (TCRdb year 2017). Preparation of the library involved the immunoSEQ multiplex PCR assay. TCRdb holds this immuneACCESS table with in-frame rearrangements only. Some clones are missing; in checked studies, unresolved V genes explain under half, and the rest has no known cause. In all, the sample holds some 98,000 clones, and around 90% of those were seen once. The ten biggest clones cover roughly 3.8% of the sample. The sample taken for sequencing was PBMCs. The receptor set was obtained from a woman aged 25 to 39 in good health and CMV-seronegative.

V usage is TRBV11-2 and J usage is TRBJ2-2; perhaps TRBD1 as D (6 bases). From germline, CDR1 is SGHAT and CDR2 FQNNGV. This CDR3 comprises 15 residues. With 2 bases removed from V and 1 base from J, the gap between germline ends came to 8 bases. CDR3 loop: CASSLRTENTGELFF. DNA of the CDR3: TGTGCCAGCAGCTTAAGGACAGAGAACACCGGGGAGCTGTTTTTT.

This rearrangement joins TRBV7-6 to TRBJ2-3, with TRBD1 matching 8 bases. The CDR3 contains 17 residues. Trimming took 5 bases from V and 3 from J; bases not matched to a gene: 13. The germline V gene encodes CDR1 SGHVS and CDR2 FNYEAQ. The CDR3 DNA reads TGTGCCAGCAGCAAGGGCGGCCGGACAGGGAGGACAGATACGCAGTATTTT. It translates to CASSKGGRTGRTDTQYF.

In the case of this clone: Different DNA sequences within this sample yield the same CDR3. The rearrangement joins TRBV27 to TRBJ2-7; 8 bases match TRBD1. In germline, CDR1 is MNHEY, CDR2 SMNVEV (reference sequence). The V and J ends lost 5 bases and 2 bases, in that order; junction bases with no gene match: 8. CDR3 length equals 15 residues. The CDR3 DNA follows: TGTGCCAGCAGTCTTTTCGGACAGGGTACCTACGAGCAGTACTTC. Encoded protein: CASSLFGQGTYEQYF.

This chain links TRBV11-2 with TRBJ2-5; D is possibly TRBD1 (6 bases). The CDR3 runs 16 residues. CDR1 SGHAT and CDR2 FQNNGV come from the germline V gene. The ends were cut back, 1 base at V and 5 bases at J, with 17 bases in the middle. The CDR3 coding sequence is TGTGCCAGCAGCTTAGGTCAGGGGCAGGGGTGGGAGACCCAGTACTTC. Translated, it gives CASSLGQGQGWETQYF.